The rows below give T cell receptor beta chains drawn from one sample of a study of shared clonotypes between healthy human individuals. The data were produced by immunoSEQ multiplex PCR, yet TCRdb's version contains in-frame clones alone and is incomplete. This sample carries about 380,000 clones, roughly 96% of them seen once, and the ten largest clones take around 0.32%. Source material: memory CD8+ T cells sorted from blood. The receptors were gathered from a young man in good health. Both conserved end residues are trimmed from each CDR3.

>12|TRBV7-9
ASSLQVTQETQY
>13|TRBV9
ASSVVEWGQETQY
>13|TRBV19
ASSPILREGEPQH
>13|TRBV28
ASSFGDRGLYGYT
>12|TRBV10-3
ASRGAGPSDEQF
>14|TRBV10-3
AIPLRGPLEGEKLF
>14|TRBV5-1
ASSPTRTENTGELF
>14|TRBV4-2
ASSQDKGGRQETQY
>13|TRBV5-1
ASSFRDGTNYGYT
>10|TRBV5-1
ASSLRGDTQY
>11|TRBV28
ASSSTGGFEQY
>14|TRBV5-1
ASSLPPTGIQETQY
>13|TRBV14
ASQPMGFGTDTQY
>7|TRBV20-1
SASETQY
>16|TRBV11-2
ASSLAWRKKDRPYGYT
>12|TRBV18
ASSPPGLSDEQF
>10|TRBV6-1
ASRGVNTEAF
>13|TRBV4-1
ASSQVSGEYYEQY
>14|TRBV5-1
ASSGMWDRVTGELF
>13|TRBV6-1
ASAGGWTGKAEQY
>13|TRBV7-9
ASSSGTSGSYEQY
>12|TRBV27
ASSFGGRGYGYT
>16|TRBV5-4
ASSLNTGTIYNTGELF
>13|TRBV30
AWGSLGSSYNEQF
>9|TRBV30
AWSVYIEAF
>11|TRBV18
ASSPLSTDTQY
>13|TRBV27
ASSRLATVPDTQY
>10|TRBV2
ATGDSTYEQY
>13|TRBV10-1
ASSVGQGRAGELF
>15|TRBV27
ASTRDRGRGPNQPQH
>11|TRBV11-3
ASSPLREGPQY
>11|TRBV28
RSSGREYNEQF
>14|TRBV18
ASSPRSRERSYEQY
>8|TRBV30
AWRQVAAF
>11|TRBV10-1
ASPGQSTDTQY
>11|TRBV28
ASGRLPTYEQY
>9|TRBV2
ASREDRLQY
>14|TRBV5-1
ASSFSRDRAGNEQF
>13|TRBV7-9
ASRPTRSSGNTIY
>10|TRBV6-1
ASRGSTYEQY
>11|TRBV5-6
ASSLLRGYEQY
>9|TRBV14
ASSPGTRAF
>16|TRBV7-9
ASSSLTGKVRTKNIQY
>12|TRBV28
ASSEGADNQPQH
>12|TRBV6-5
ASSFHGGTYEQY
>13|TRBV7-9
ASSLGRRGGDEQY
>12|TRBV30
AWSVRGGADTQY
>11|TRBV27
ASSTRTGYIQY
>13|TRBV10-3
ASCEGGGGMGWQF
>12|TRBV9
ASSVTGRENEQF
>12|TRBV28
ASSPRSNTGELF
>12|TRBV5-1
ASSLAGGNTEAF
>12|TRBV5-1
ASSLDRATGELF
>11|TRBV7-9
ASSRTTNEKLF